The 6 T cell receptor beta chains listed next were all sequenced from one sample in a study of blood T cell repertoires in COVID-19. The method was immunoSEQ multiplex PCR; TCRdb's version includes in-frame clones alone and lacks a portion of them. Of about 63,000 clones listed, over 70% are singletons. Sample: peripheral blood. These receptors originate from a human donor in a cohort sampled during active COVID-19.

This chain uses TRBV6-1 with TRBJ1-2; perhaps TRBD1 as D (5 bases). Germline V gene data show CDR1 as MNHNS and CDR2 as SASEGT. Trimming removed 1 base from V and 4 bases from J, with 10 bases in between. This CDR3 is built from 14 residues. The CDR3 loop reads CASSEVYRPYGYTF. The CDR3 nucleotides are TGTGCCAGCAGTGAAGTCTACAGGCCCTATGGCTACACCTTC.

The chain links TRBV2 to TRBJ1-4, with 10 bases identical to TRBD1. Germline CDR1 SNHLY, CDR2 FYNNEI. This CDR3 is built from 15 residues. V shed 1 base, J shed 6 bases, and the junction held 2 bases outside the gene matches. The CDR3 sequence is CASSEGGQGDEKLFF. In DNA form, the CDR3 reads TGTGCCAGCAGTGAAGGTGGACAGGGGGATGAAAAACTGTTTTTT.

Regarding this clone: The junction differs from germline at one of its ends, possibly a read error. The gene calls are TRBV6-1 and TRBJ1-6; the D is unclear. CDR1 MNHNS and CDR2 SASEGT come from the germline V gene. This CDR3 has 12 amino acids. CDR3 in amino acids: CASSEQAHHIYF. The CDR3 DNA reads as TGTGCCAGCAGTGAACAGGCACACCACATCTACTTT.

The V gene is TRBV19, the J gene TRBJ2-7, with 10 bases fitting TRBD1. The ends lost 3 bases at V and 2 bases at J; junction bases unmatched: 7. CDR3 size: 16 residues. Germline CDR1 LNHDA, CDR2 SQIVND (reference sequence). CDR3 DNA sequence: TGTGCCAGTAGTATCCAAGGACAGGGGGTTACCTACGAGCAGTACTTC. This codes for CASSIQGQGVTYEQYF.

This rearrangement joins TRBV19 to TRBJ1-2, with 10 bases lining up with TRBD1. V trimming: 3 bases; J trimming: 5 bases; junction bases outside the gene matches: 6. Germline-derived CDR1 and CDR2 are LNHDA and SQIVND (reference sequence). The CDR3 has 15 residues. The CDR3 sequence is CASSIGDRGGYGYTF. CDR3 DNA: TGTGCCAGTAGTATCGGGGACAGGGGAGGGTATGGCTACACCTTC.

V is TRBV2 and J is TRBJ2-6; 7 bases are a match to TRBD1. CDR1 is SNHLY and CDR2 is FYNNEI in the germline V gene. The CDR3 is made up of 13 amino acids. V shed 11 bases and J 9 bases; nucleotides not matched to a gene: 10. This chain's CDR3 is CASRQGSLNVLTF. For the CDR3, the DNA is TGTGCCTCGCGACAGGGAAGCCTCAACGTCCTGACTTTC.